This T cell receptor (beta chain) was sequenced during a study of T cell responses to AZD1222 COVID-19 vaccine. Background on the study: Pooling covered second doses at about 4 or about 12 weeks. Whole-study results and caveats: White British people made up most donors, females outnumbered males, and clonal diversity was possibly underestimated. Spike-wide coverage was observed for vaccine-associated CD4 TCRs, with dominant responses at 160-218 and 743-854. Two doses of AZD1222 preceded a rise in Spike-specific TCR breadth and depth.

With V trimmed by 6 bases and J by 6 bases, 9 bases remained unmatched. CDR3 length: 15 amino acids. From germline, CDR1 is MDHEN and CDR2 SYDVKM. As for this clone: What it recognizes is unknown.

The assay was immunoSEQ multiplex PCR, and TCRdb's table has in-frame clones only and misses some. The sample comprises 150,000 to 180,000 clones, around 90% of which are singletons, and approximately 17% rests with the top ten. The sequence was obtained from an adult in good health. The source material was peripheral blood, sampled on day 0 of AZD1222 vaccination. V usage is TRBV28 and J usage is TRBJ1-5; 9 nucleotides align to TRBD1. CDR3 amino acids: CASRTGTGFIQPQHF. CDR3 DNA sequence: TGTGCCAGCAGAACCGGGACAGGGTTTATTCAGCCCCAGCATTTT.